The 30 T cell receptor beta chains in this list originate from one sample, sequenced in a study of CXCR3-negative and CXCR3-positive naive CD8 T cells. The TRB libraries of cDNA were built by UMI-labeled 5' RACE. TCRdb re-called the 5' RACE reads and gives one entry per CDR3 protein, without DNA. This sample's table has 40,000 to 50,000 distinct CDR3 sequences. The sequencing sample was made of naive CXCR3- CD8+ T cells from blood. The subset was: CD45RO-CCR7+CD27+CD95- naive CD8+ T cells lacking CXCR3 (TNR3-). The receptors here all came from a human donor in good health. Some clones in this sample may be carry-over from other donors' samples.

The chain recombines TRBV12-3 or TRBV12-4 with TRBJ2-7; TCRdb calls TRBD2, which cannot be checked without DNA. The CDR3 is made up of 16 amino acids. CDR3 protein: CASSLIAGGLSYEQYF.

The CDR3: CAISESRGRTGANVLTF. The chain has TRBV10-3 and TRBJ2-6; TCRdb's D call of TRBD1 is untestable without DNA. CDR3 size: 17 residues. Germline CDR1 and CDR2: ENHRY and SYGVKD.

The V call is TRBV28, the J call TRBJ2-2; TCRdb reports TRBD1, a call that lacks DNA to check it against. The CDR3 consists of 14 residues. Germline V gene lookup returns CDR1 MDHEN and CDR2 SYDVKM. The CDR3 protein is CASSSQGRPGELLF.

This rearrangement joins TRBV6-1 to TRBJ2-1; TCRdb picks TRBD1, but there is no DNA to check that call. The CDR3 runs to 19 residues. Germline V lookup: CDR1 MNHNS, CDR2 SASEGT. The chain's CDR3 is CASSEFPGPKDRAYNEQFF.

The CDR3 protein is CASSRDRGRAEAFF. V and J are TRBV28 and TRBJ1-1; TCRdb names TRBD1, which stays unverified in the absence of DNA. CDR3 size: 14 residues. The V gene's germline CDR1 is MDHEN and CDR2 SYDVKM.

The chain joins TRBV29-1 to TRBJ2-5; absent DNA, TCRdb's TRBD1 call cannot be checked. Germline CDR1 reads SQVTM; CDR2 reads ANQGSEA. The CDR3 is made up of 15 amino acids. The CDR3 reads CSVVSPGQHPETQCF.

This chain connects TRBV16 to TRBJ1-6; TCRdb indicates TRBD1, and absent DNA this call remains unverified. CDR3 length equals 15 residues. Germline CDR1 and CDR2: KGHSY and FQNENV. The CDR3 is CASGDPDRGNSPLHF.

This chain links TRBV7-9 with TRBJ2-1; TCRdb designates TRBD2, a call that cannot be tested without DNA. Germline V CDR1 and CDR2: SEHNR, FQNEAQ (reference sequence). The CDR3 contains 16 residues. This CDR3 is CASSFQRGGPFDEQFF.

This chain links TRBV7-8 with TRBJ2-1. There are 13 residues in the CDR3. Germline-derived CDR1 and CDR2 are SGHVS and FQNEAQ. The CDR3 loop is CASSLTTYNEQFF.

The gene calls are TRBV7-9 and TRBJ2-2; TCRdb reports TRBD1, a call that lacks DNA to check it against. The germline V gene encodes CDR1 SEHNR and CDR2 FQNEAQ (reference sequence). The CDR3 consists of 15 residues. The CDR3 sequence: CASALGQDFPGELFF.

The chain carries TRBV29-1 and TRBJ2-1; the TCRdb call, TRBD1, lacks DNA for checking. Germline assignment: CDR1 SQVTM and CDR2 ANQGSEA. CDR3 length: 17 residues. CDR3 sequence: CSVFGLETGGSYNEQFF.

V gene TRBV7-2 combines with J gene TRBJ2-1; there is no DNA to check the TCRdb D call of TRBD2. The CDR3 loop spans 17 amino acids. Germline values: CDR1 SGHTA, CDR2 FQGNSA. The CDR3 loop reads CASSFPGRAGLPDEQFF.

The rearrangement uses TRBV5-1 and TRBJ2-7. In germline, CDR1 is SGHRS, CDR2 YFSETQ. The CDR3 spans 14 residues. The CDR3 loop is CASHVDLSSYEQYF. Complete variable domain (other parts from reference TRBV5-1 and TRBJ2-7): KAGVTQTPRYLIKTRGQQVTLSCSPISGHRSVSWYQQTPGQGLQFLFEYFSETQRNKGNFPGRFSGRQFSNSRSEMNVSTLELGDSALYLCASHVDLSSYEQYFGPGTRLTVT.

The CDR3 sequence is CSFPTGGGLYGYTF. This chain uses TRBV29-1 with TRBJ1-2; TCRdb picks TRBD1, but there is no DNA to check that call. CDR3 length equals 14 residues. Germline loops: CDR1 SQVTM, CDR2 ANQGSEA.

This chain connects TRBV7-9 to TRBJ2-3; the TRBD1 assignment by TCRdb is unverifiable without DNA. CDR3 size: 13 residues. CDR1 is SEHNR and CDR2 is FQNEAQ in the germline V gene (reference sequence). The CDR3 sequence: CASSYPGPDTQYF. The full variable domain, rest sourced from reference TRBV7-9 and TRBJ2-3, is DTGVSQNPRHKITKRGQNVTFRCDPISEHNRLYWYRQTLGQGPEFLTYFQNEAQLEKSRLLSDRFSAERPKGSFSTLEIQRTEQGDSAMYLCASSYPGPDTQYFGPGTRLTVL.

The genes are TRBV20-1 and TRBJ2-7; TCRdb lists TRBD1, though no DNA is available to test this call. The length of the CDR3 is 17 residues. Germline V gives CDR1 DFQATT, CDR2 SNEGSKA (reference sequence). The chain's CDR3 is CSARDRGQGGRAYEQYF.

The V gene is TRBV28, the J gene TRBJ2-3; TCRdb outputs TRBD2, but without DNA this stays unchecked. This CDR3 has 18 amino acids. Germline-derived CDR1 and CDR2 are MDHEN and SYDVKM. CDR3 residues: CASSLRGLASPRGDTQYF.

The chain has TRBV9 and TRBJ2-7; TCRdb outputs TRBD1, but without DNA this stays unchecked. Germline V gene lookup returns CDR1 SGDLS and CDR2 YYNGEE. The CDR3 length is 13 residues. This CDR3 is CASSRGQLYEQYF.

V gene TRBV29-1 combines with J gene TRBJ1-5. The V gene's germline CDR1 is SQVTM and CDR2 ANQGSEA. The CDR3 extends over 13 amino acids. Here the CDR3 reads CSVPGPANQPQHF.

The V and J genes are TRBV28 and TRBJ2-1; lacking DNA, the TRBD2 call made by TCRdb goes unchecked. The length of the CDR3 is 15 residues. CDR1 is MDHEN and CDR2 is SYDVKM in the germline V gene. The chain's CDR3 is CASSPTSGSHNEQFF.

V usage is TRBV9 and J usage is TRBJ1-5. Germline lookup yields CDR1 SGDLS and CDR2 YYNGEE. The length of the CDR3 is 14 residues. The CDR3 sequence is CASSVGDSNQPQHF.

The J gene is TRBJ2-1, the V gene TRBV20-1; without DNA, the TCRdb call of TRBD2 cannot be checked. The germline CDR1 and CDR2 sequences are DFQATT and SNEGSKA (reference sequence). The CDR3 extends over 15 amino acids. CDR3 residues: CSASSVGGWEYEQFF.

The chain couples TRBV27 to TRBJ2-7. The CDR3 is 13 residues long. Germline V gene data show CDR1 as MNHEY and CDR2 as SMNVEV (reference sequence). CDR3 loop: CAGPRGSYHEQYF.

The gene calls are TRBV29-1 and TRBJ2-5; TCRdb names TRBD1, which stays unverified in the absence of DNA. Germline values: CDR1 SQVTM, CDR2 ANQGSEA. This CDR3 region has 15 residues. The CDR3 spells CSVEPETGALETQYF.

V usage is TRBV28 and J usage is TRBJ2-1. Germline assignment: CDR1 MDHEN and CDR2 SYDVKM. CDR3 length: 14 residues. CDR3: CASSLIAASNEQFF.

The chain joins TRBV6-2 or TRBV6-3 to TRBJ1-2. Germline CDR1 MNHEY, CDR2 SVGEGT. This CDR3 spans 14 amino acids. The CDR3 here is CASSYSTRSYGYTF.

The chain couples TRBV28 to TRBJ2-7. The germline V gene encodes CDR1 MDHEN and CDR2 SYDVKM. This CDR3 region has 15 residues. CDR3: CASSLEGFEGYEQYF. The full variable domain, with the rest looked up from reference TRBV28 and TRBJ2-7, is DVKVTQSSRYLVKRTGEKVFLECVQDMDHENMFWYRQDPGLGLRLIYFSYDVKMKEKGDIPEGYSVSREKKERFSLILESASTNQTSMYLCASSLEGFEGYEQYFGPGTRLTVT.

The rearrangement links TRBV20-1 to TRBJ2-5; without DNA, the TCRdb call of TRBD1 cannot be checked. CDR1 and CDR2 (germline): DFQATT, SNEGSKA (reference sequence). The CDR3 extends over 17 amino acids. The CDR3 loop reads CSANGDRALSSGETQYF.

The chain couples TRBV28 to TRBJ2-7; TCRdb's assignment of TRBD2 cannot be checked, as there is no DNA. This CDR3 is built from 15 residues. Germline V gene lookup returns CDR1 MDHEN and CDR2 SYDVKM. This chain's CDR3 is CASSLYQGPAYEQYF.

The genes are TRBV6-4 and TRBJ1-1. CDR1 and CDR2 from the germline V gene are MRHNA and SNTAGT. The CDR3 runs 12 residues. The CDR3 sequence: CASSGQITEAFF.